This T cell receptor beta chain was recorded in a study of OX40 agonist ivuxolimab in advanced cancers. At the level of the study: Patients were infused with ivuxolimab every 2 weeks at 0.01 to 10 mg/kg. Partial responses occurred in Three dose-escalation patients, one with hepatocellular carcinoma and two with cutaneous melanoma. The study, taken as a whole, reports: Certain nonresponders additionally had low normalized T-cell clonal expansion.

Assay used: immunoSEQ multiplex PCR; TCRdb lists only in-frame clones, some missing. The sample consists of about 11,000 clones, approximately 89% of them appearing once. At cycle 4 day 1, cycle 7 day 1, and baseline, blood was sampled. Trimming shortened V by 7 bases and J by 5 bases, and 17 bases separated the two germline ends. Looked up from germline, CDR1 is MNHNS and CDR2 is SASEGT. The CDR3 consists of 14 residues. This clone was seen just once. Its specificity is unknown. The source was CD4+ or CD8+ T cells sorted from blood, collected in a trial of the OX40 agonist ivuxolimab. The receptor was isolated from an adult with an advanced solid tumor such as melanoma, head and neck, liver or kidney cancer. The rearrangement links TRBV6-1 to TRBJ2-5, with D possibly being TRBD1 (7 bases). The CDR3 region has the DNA TGTGCCAGCAAAGGGGGCGGGGAGGTGGAGACCCAGTACTTC. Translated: CASKGGGEVETQYF.